This T cell receptor (beta chain) originates from a study of Ad26.COV2.S vaccination and SARS-CoV-2 variants. About the study: Once, or twice with 56 days between doses, Ad26.COV2.S was given intramuscularly. Study results and limitations: Vaccinated and placebo-treated recipients had similar non-spike TCR breadth. Participants in the vaccine arm had higher spike-specific TCR breadth; placebo recipients had lower.

Specified treatment: some 20 received Ad26.COV2.S at low or high dose, single or two shots; several received placebo; per-sample allocation not given. Sampling was done on day 63 after the first vaccine or placebo injection. Expression of Wuhan-strain SARS-CoV-2 spike came from the Ad26 vector that formed the vaccine. Here immunoSEQ multiplex PCR was the method, and the copy in TCRdb shows in-frame clones only, minus some. The sample contains hundreds of thousands of clones, approximately 90% of which appear only once. This CDR3 has 13 amino acids. Per germline, CDR1 MNHEY and CDR2 SMNVEV (reference sequence). V gave up 5 bases and J gave up 6 bases, with 11 bases separating them. In regard to this clone: Its specificity is unknown.

The sample consisted of peripheral blood, taken in a trial of Ad26.COV2.S vaccine versus placebo. The sequence derives from a person between 18 and 65 years old who received the Ad26.COV2.S COVID-19 vaccine or a placebo. The rearrangement joins TRBV27 to TRBJ1-5; weak D call: TRBD1 (5 bases). CDR3 sequence (DNA): TGTGCCAGCAGTATAGGGGTGGGTCAGCCCCAGCATTTT. Amino acid sequence: CASSIGVGQPQHF.